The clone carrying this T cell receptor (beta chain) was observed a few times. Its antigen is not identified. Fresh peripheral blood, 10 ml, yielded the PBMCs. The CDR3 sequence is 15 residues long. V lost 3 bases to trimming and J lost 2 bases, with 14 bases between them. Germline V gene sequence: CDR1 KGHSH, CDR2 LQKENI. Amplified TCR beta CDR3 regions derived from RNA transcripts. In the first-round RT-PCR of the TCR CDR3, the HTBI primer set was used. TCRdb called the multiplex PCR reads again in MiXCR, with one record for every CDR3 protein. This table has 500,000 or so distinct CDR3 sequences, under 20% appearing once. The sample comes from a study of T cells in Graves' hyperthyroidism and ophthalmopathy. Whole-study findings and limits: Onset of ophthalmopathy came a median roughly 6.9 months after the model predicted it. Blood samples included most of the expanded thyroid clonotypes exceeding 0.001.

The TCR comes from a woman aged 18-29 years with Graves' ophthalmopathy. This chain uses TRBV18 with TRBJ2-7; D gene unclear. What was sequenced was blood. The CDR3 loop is CASSPESRPPYEQYF. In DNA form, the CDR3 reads TGTGCCAGCTCACCTGAGTCGCGGCCCCCCTACGAGCAGTACTTC.